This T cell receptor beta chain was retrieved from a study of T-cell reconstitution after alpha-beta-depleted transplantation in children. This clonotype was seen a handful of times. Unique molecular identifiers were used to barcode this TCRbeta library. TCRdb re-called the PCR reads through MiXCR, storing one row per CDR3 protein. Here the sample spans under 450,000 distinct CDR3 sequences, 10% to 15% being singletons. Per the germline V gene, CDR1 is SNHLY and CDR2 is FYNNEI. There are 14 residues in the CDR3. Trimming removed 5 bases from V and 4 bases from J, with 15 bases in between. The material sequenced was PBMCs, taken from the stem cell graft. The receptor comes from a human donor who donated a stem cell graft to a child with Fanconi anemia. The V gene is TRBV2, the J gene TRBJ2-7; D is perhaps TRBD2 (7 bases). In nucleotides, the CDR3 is TGTGCCAGCAGTCGGGACGAGGGGGGGTACGAGCAGTACTTC. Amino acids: CASSRDEGGYEQYF.